Here is one TCR beta chain with its context. The antigen is unknown. The source of the sample is a study of T cells after posttransplantation cyclophosphamide. Study-level findings and limits: Tissue-infiltrating T cells from skin or gut overlapped little with blood T cells.

This CDR3 is 15 amino acids long. The trim removed 6 bases at V and 7 bases at J, leaving 8 bases unmatched. CDR1 and CDR2 (germline): MNHEY, SMNVEV (reference sequence). Profiled with immunoSEQ multiplex PCR; TCRdb holds only in-frame clones, not every one. The sample holds about 52,000 clones, roughly 86% seen once. This receptor was obtained from a man younger than 45 with a blood cancer, CMV-positive, and with a related stem cell donor. Sequenced: PBMCs. This chain joins TRBV27 and TRBJ2-1; 11 nucleotides line up with TRBD2. CDR3 protein: CASSPRLAGTNEQFF. CDR3 in DNA: TGTGCCAGCAGCCCCAGACTAGCGGGAACAAATGAGCAGTTCTTC.